This T cell receptor (beta chain) was profiled in a study of CXCR3-negative and CXCR3-positive naive CD8 T cells. Germline V gene lookup returns CDR1 DFQATT and CDR2 SNEGSKA (reference sequence). The CDR3 has 15 residues. Sorting yielded triplicates of roughly 310,000 cells for each CD8+ T cell subset. Whole-study findings and limits: Memory cells differed in TRBV-TRBJ usage, but naive CXCR3-negative and CXCR3-positive cells had similar usage. The study found more hydrophobic TRB CDR3s in CXCR3-positive naive cells than in CXCR3-negative naive cells. In both naive subsets diversity was comparably high, whereas memory CD8+ cells showed much lower diversity.

Through 5' RACE with UMI labels, the TRB cDNA libraries were prepared. TCRdb reprocessed the 5' RACE reads, keeping one entry per CDR3 protein, no DNA. In total, the table holds approximately 66,000 distinct CDR3 sequences. As concerns this clonotype: The antigen remains undetermined.

The source material was naive CXCR3- CD8+ T cells from blood. Documented subset: CD45RO-CCR7+CD27+CD95- naive CD8+ T cells lacking CXCR3 (TNR3-). This sequence originates from a human donor in good health. Some clones in this sample may be carry-over from other donors' samples. J is TRBJ2-1 and V is TRBV20-1; the TCRdb D gene call, TRBD1, has no DNA to confirm it. CDR3: CSAERRGDGSAEQFF.